The 24 T cell receptor beta chains below all came from one sample that was sequenced in a study of blood T cell repertoires in COVID-19. Measured with immunoSEQ multiplex PCR; TCRdb has only the in-frame clones, and not every one. The data hold about 69,000 clones, with roughly 80% observed a single time. Sequenced input: peripheral blood. The receptor set was obtained from a man aged 50 to 59 with COVID-19, enrolled during active disease.

The chain carries TRBV3-1 (or the pseudogene TRBV3-2) and TRBJ1-2; TRBD1 agrees at 10 bases. The CDR3 runs to 15 residues. In germline, CDR1 is LGHDT, CDR2 YNNKEL (reference sequence). The V segment lost 0 bases and the J segment 7 bases; nucleotides outside the gene matches: 5. CDR3 sequence: CASSQDLGDRGGYTF. CDR3 coding DNA: TGTGCCAGCAGCCAAGATTTAGGGGACAGGGGTGGCTACACCTTC.

CDR3 region: CASSLWQPRTGSGELFF. CDR3 DNA: TGTGCCAGCAGCTTATGGCAGCCTCGGACAGGCAGCGGGGAGCTGTTTTTT. V and J are TRBV7-2 and TRBJ2-2; 7 bases align to TRBD1. From germline, CDR1 is SGHTA and CDR2 FQGNSA. CDR3 length: 17 residues. Germline trimming cut 2 bases from V and 7 bases from J; bases unmatched to any gene: 13. Drawing the rest from reference TRBV7-2 and TRBJ2-2, the complete variable domain is GAGVSQSPSNKVTEKGKDVELRCDPISGHTALYWYRQSLGQGLEFLIYFQGNSAPDKSGLPSDRFSAERTGGSVSTLTIQRTQQEDSAVYLCASSLWQPRTGSGELFFGEGSRLTVL.

This chain uses TRBV30 with TRBJ1-2, with 8 bases that match TRBD1. The ends lost 2 bases at V and 8 bases at J; junction bases unmatched: 7. The CDR3 loop spans 13 amino acids. CDR1 and CDR2 from the germline V gene are GTSNPN and SVGIG (reference sequence). The CDR3 nucleotides are TGTGCCTGGAGTAGCGGACAGGGCCGAGGCTACACCTTC. Amino acid sequence: CAWSSGQGRGYTF.

The chain has TRBV5-1 and TRBJ2-7; D not resolved. Trimming stripped 4 bases from V and 2 bases from J, with 4 bases between. CDR3 length: 11 amino acids. The germline V gene encodes CDR1 SGHRS and CDR2 YFSETQ. The chain's CDR3 is CASSPAYEQYF. The CDR3 nucleotides read TGCGCCAGCAGCCCTGCCTACGAGCAGTACTTC.

The gene calls are TRBV19 and TRBJ2-7; 7 nucleotides align to TRBD2. CDR1 is LNHDA, CDR2 SQIVND, per germline (reference sequence). The CDR3 has 13 amino acids. The ends lost 10 bases at V and 9 bases at J; junction bases unmatched: 15. The CDR3 protein is CATMSPGLTSQYF. The CDR3 DNA is TGTGCCACCATGAGTCCGGGACTAACGTCGCAGTACTTC.

The chain combines TRBV28 with TRBJ2-7; 7 bases agree with TRBD1. This CDR3 region has 12 residues. V lost 7 bases, J lost 7 bases, and 7 bases stayed unmatched. Germline-derived CDR1 and CDR2 are MDHEN and SYDVKM. Here the CDR3 DNA reads TGTGCCAGCAACTACAGGGGCTGGGAGCAGTACTTC. Protein product: CASNYRGWEQYF.

The chain couples TRBV10-1 to TRBJ2-1; TRBD2 agrees at 12 bases. J was trimmed by 15 bases and V by 9 bases; bases with no gene match: 6. Germline-derived CDR1 and CDR2 are WNHNN and SYGVQD (reference sequence). The CDR3 covers 11 residues. CDR3: CARLLAGGLFF. The DNA for the CDR3 is TGCGCCAGGTTACTAGCGGGGGGTTTGTTCTTC.

This rearrangement joins TRBV6-2 or TRBV6-3 to TRBJ1-1; weak D call: TRBD1 (5 bases). The length of the CDR3 is 15 residues. CDR1 and CDR2 (germline): MNHEY, SVGEGT. V dropped 0 bases and J dropped 5 bases, with 13 bases sitting between them. The DNA for the CDR3 is TGTGCCAGCAGTTACTCGACCCAGGGTTGGACTGAAGCTTTCTTT. Translation gives CASSYSTQGWTEAFF.

This clone was seen a handful of times. V gene TRBV5-1 combines with J gene TRBJ1-6; 7 bases agree with TRBD1. Germline CDR1 is SGHRS and CDR2 is YFSETQ. The V gene end was trimmed by 5 bases and the J gene end by 6 bases; junction bases not matched to a gene: 5. The CDR3 has 14 amino acids. In DNA, the CDR3 is TGCGCCAGCAGGACCGGGACAGTTAATTCACCCCTCCACTTT. Translating it yields CASRTGTVNSPLHF. Looking up the rest from reference TRBV5-1 and TRBJ1-6 gives the full variable domain: KAGVTQTPRYLIKTRGQQVTLSCSPISGHRSVSWYQQTPGQGLQFLFEYFSETQRNKGNFPGRFSGRQFSNSRSEMNVSTLELGDSALYLCASRTGTVNSPLHFGNGTRLTVT.

The gene calls are TRBV19 and TRBJ2-1; possible D gene TRBD2, 7 bases. This CDR3 region has 16 residues. Germline loops: CDR1 LNHDA, CDR2 SQIVND (reference sequence). V was shortened by 4 bases and J by 4 bases, with 17 bases between the two germline ends. CDR3: CASSSLRGGEYNEQFF. CDR3 sequence (DNA): TGTGCCAGTAGTAGTCTGAGGGGGGGGGAATACAATGAGCAGTTCTTC. The full variable domain, in which reference TRBV19 and TRBJ2-1 provide the parts outside the CDR3, is DGGITQSPKYLFRKEGQNVTLSCEQNLNHDAMYWYRQDPGQGLRLIYYSQIVNDFQKGDIAEGYSVSREKKESFPLTVTSAQKNPTAFYLCASSSLRGGEYNEQFFGPGTRLTVL.

V and J are TRBV9 and TRBJ2-1; 7 positions agree with TRBD2. Germline lookup yields CDR1 SGDLS and CDR2 YYNGEE. The V gene end was trimmed by 4 bases and the J gene end by 0 bases; junction bases not matched to a gene: 7. The CDR3 extends over 16 amino acids. CDR3 loop: CASSSQSGVSYNEQFF. Written as DNA, the CDR3 is TGTGCCAGCAGCTCCCAAAGCGGGGTCTCCTACAATGAGCAGTTCTTC.

By share, this clone ranks as medium-sized. The V and J genes are TRBV4-2 and TRBJ2-4; TRBD2 matches 8 bases. The CDR3 covers 15 residues. J gave up 5 bases and V 2 bases, and 5 bases lay outside the gene matches. Germline V CDR1 and CDR2: LGHNA, YNFKEQ. The CDR3 nucleotides read TGTGCCAGCAGCCAACGGGCGGGGGGCGAAAACATTCAGTACTTC. Its protein is CASSQRAGGENIQYF.

This chain uses TRBV6-5 with TRBJ1-1, with 7 nucleotides matching TRBD1. This CDR3 region has 14 residues. Germline V gene data show CDR1 as MNHEY and CDR2 as SVGAGI. The V segment lost 9 bases and the J segment 1 base; nucleotides outside the gene matches: 8. The CDR3 sequence is CASRDRIPNTEAFF. CDR3 in DNA: TGTGCCAGTAGGGACAGAATTCCGAACACTGAAGCTTTCTTT.

This sequence joins TRBV19 and TRBJ1-5, with 8 bases that match TRBD1. Trimming at V came to 1 base and at J to 5 bases, leaving 7 bases not matched to a gene. The length of the CDR3 is 16 residues. The germline CDR1 and CDR2 sequences are LNHDA and SQIVND (reference sequence). CDR3 sequence reads: CASSIGGQGADQPQHF. As DNA, the CDR3 is TGTGCCAGTAGTATAGGGGGGCAGGGGGCGGATCAGCCCCAGCATTTT.

J is TRBJ1-4 and V is TRBV28, with TRBD1 as a possible D gene (6 bases). Germline-derived CDR1 and CDR2 are MDHEN and SYDVKM. V dropped 3 bases and J dropped 1 base, with 9 bases sitting between them. The CDR3 has 15 amino acids. CDR3 protein: CASSLTGGTNEKLFF. CDR3 DNA sequence: TGTGCCAGCAGTTTGACAGGTGGAACTAATGAAAAACTGTTTTTT.

This rearrangement joins TRBV5-6 to TRBJ1-1, with 8 positions matching TRBD1. Germline loops: CDR1 SGHDT, CDR2 YYEEEE. The ends lost 5 bases at V and 1 base at J; junction bases unmatched: 13. The CDR3 is made up of 17 amino acids. CDR3 sequence (DNA): TGTGCCAGCAGATCCCCGGGACAGGAGGCTCCGAACACTGAAGCTTTCTTT. It codes for CASRSPGQEAPNTEAFF.

This clone has a handful of counts. The genes are TRBV6-6 and TRBJ1-1; D gene unclear. CDR1 and CDR2 (germline): MNHNY, SVGAGI (reference sequence). This CDR3 is built from 13 residues. V lost 2 bases to trimming and J lost 8 bases, with 12 bases between them. CDR3: CASSYSPGSEAFF. CDR3 nucleotides: TGTGCCAGCAGTTACAGCCCCGGGTCCGAAGCTTTCTTT.

The V gene is TRBV7-2, the J gene TRBJ2-2; D is undetermined. Trimming shortened V by 5 bases and J by 4 bases, and 11 bases separated the two germline ends. Per the germline V gene, CDR1 is SGHTA and CDR2 is FQGNSA. The CDR3 runs 14 residues. The CDR3 sequence: CASSPESSTGELFF. DNA of the CDR3: TGTGCCAGCAGCCCGGAGTCGTCCACCGGGGAGCTGTTTTTT.

The rearrangement links TRBV7-2 to TRBJ1-5; possible D gene TRBD1, 5 bases. CDR3 length equals 15 residues. V was pared by 1 base and J by 7 bases, with 14 bases between. The V gene's germline CDR1 is SGHTA and CDR2 FQGNSA. The CDR3 spells CASSLGGRGGQPQHF. The DNA of the CDR3 is TGTGCCAGCAGCTTAGGGGGGAGGGGCGGGCAGCCCCAGCATTTT. The full variable domain, its missing parts supplied by reference TRBV7-2 and TRBJ1-5, is GAGVSQSPSNKVTEKGKDVELRCDPISGHTALYWYRQSLGQGLEFLIYFQGNSAPDKSGLPSDRFSAERTGGSVSTLTIQRTQQEDSAVYLCASSLGGRGGQPQHFGDGTRLSIL.

This clone has a single count. The chain combines TRBV9 with TRBJ2-5; D is ambiguous. Looked up from germline, CDR1 is SGDLS and CDR2 is YYNGEE. This CDR3 has 12 amino acids. Deletions cut 3 bases from V and 5 bases from J, with 8 bases between. The CDR3 region is CASSANRETQYF. The CDR3 nucleotides read TGTGCCAGCAGCGCAAATCGGGAGACCCAGTACTTC.

The chain couples TRBV7-9 to TRBJ1-6; 9 positions agree with TRBD1. Losses at the gene ends were 4 bases for V and 5 bases for J; bases not matched to a gene: 12. The CDR3 has 18 amino acids. Germline assignment: CDR1 SEHNR and CDR2 FQNEAQ (reference sequence). The CDR3 coding sequence is TGTGCCAGCAGCTCAGGACAGGGGATAAGACCGAATAATTCACCCCTCCACTTT. As protein: CASSSGQGIRPNNSPLHF.

The chain combines TRBV9 with TRBJ2-1, with TRBD2 matching over 8 bases. This CDR3 comprises 14 residues. Germline-derived CDR1 and CDR2 are SGDLS and YYNGEE. The V and J ends lost 0 bases and 12 bases, in that order; junction bases with no gene match: 8. CDR3 in amino acids: CASSVGSGGASQFF. The CDR3 region has the DNA TGTGCCAGCAGCGTAGGCAGCGGGGGTGCGTCGCAGTTCTTC.

This sequence joins TRBV2 and TRBJ2-5; TRBD1 agrees at 9 bases. The CDR3 extends over 15 amino acids. J was trimmed by 5 bases and V by 6 bases; bases with no gene match: 10. The germline gives CDR1 SNHLY, CDR2 FYNNEI. CDR3 sequence: CASRKKPGQGETQYF. CDR3 nucleotide sequence: TGTGCCAGCAGGAAGAAACCGGGACAGGGTGAGACCCAGTACTTC.

The chain recombines TRBV6-5 with TRBJ1-3; D not resolved. V was trimmed by 4 bases and J by 1 base, leaving 11 bases between them. CDR1 and CDR2 (germline): MNHEY, SVGAGI. The CDR3 is 15 residues long. The CDR3 loop is CASSSDSKSGNTIYF. CDR3 nucleotides: TGTGCCAGCAGTTCCGACTCCAAGTCTGGAAACACCATATATTTT.